These T cell receptor beta chains were read from a single sample in a study of CD8+ T cells in alopecia areata. Clones were sequenced by immunoSEQ multiplex PCR, and TCRdb holds only the in-frame ones, with some missing. The table records 150,000 to 200,000 clones, around 71% of them present only once. Sequences were derived from CD8+ T cells sorted from blood, sampled at week 0. These receptors came from a human donor with alopecia areata. Both conserved end residues are trimmed from each CDR3. The size of a clone is reported for some rows only, either as once, few or many, or as a class for expanded clones.

j_gene: TRBJ2-7; v_gene: TRBV5-6; abundance: once; CDR3aa: ASSLGLAGVYEQY
j_gene: TRBJ1-4; v_gene: TRBV27; abundance: .; CDR3aa: ASSSRDSLSLNEKLF
j_gene: TRBJ2-3; v_gene: TRBV4-2; abundance: .; CDR3aa: ASSQVIRQAGGRADTQY
j_gene: TRBJ2-5; v_gene: TRBV5-1; abundance: .; CDR3aa: ASSSHGPLQETQY
j_gene: TRBJ2-1; v_gene: TRBV9; abundance: .; CDR3aa: ASSESGGTYNEQF
j_gene: TRBJ2-7; v_gene: TRBV6-5; abundance: .; CDR3aa: ASRGQGVYEQY
j_gene: TRBJ2-1; v_gene: TRBV29-1; abundance: few; CDR3aa: SVGQGLNEQF
j_gene: TRBJ2-3; v_gene: TRBV7-9; abundance: once; CDR3aa: ASSSSIRTNLSTDTQY
j_gene: TRBJ1-1; v_gene: TRBV6-5; abundance: .; CDR3aa: ASSPIEVNTEAF
j_gene: TRBJ2-4; v_gene: TRBV9; abundance: few; CDR3aa: ASSGDTSIQY
j_gene: TRBJ2-1; v_gene: TRBV7-8; abundance: .; CDR3aa: ASSLDVGGPYNEQF
j_gene: TRBJ2-7; v_gene: TRBV7-6; abundance: .; CDR3aa: ASSASGIYEQY
j_gene: TRBJ1-1; v_gene: TRBV10-3; abundance: .; CDR3aa: AIRSTADRQREAF